The 26 T cell receptor beta chains reported below all come from one sample, sequenced in a study of blood T cell repertoires in COVID-19. Only in-frame clones appear in the TCRdb table, and some are missing; sequencing was by immunoSEQ multiplex PCR. This sample yields around 250,000 clones, of which roughly 89% are seen a single time; roughly 2.2% belongs to the top ten. Sequencing input: peripheral blood. These receptors originate from a woman aged 55 to 70 with COVID-19, enrolled during active disease.

This sequence joins TRBV5-8 and TRBJ1-5, with D possibly matching TRBD1 (5 bases). Germline loops: CDR1 SGHTS, CDR2 YDEGEE. V was cut by 4 bases and J by 4 bases, with 21 bases left in between. The CDR3 length is 17 residues. The CDR3 bases are TGTGCCAGCAGCCCGGATGGGGGGTCGGGGGAAAATCAGCCCCAGCATTTT. This gives the protein CASSPDGGSGENQPQHF.

In its sample, this clone was seen a few times. Other DNA sequences in the sample encode the same CDR3. This sequence joins TRBV7-8 and TRBJ1-2, with a tentative D call TRBD1 (5 bases). The CDR3 covers 13 residues. The V end lost 5 bases, the J end lost 2 bases, and 9 bases lay between the germline ends. Germline CDR1 and CDR2: SGHVS and FQNEAQ. CDR3 protein: CASSPDRNYGYTF. CDR3 coding DNA: TGTGCCAGCAGCCCCGACAGAAACTATGGCTACACCTTC.

This clone was seen once. This chain uses TRBV7-9 with TRBJ1-2; possibly TRBD1 for D (6 bases). This CDR3 contains 14 residues. Between the trimmed V and J ends, which lost 5 bases and 4 bases, there was a span of 14 bases. CDR1 and CDR2 from the germline V gene are SEHNR and FQNEAQ (reference sequence). The CDR3 spells CASSQRTDVYGYTF. DNA of the CDR3: TGTGCCAGCAGCCAGAGGACAGATGTCTATGGCTACACCTTC.

This chain links TRBV18 with TRBJ2-1; TRBD1 agrees at 7 bases. Germline CDR1 is KGHSH and CDR2 is LQKENI. This CDR3 spans 15 amino acids. Germline trimming cut 5 bases from V and 6 bases from J; bases unmatched to any gene: 10. The CDR3 region is CASSEQGPGGNEQFF. As DNA, the CDR3 is TGTGCCAGCTCAGAGCAGGGCCCAGGGGGCAATGAGCAGTTCTTC.

The chain has TRBV4-2 and TRBJ2-7; possibly TRBD2 for D (5 bases). The CDR3 extends over 15 amino acids. Germline V gene data show CDR1 as LGHNA and CDR2 as YNFKEQ. V was clipped by 1 base and J by 2 bases, with 12 bases between them. The CDR3 loop reads CASSQGTGRTYEQYF. The CDR3, as DNA: TGTGCCAGCAGCCAAGGGACTGGAAGAACCTACGAGCAGTACTTC.

The chain couples TRBV3-1 (or the pseudogene TRBV3-2) to TRBJ1-6; 8 bases map to TRBD1. Trimming cost V 3 bases and J 7 bases; bases outside gene matches: 8. Germline CDR1 reads LGHDT; CDR2 reads YNNKEL (reference sequence). The CDR3 runs to 16 residues. CDR3 loop: CASSQSRDRQNSPLHF. Here the CDR3 DNA reads TGTGCCAGCAGCCAGTCCAGGGACAGGCAAAATTCACCCCTCCACTTT.

This sequence joins TRBV30 and TRBJ1-3; D call uncertain. The germline gives CDR1 GTSNPN, CDR2 SVGIG (reference sequence). V shed 4 bases and J shed 4 bases, with 14 bases lying between them. This CDR3 is built from 14 residues. The CDR3 region has the DNA TGTGCCTGGAACCCGGGTTCCGTGGGAAACACCATATATTTT. This translates into CAWNPGSVGNTIYF.

The chain recombines TRBV2 with TRBJ1-6, with D perhaps matching TRBD1 (5 bases). This CDR3 is 13 amino acids long. Germline loops: CDR1 SNHLY, CDR2 FYNNEI. Deletions cut 7 bases from V and 9 bases from J, with 13 bases between. The CDR3 reads CASMGPRGSPLHF. As DNA, the CDR3 is TGTGCCAGCATGGGGCCGCGAGGTTCACCCCTCCACTTT.

V gene TRBV11-2 combines with J gene TRBJ1-2; tentative D call: TRBD1 (5 bases). CDR1 and CDR2 (germline): SGHAT, FQNNGV. The CDR3 spans 14 residues. V lost 5 bases and J lost 4, with 14 bases in between. The CDR3 spells CASSPGTAGYGYTF. In DNA form, the CDR3 reads TGTGCCAGCAGCCCCGGGACTGCGGGCTATGGCTACACCTTC.

J is TRBJ1-2 and V is TRBV7-2, with a tentative D call TRBD1 (6 bases). Germline loops: CDR1 SGHTA, CDR2 FQGNSA. The ends were cut back, 5 bases at V and 8 bases at J, with 18 bases in the middle. The CDR3 has 14 amino acids. The CDR3 region is CASSPAGGAFGYTF. The DNA of the CDR3 is TGTGCCAGCAGCCCCGCGGGGGGGGCGTTCGGCTACACCTTC.

V usage is TRBV27 and J usage is TRBJ1-6; perhaps TRBD1 as D (6 bases). The V end was cut by 6 bases, the J end by 8 bases, with 23 bases between. Per the germline V gene, CDR1 is MNHEY and CDR2 is SMNVEV (reference sequence). CDR3 length: 17 residues. CDR3 in amino acids: CASSSHAYPDRDSPLHF. The CDR3 bases are TGTGCCAGCAGCTCACACGCCTACCCGGACAGAGATTCACCCCTCCACTTT.

The chain employs TRBV10-3 and TRBJ1-6; D is undetermined. The V and J ends lost 0 bases and 5 bases respectively, with 8 bases between them. The germline V gene encodes CDR1 ENHRY and CDR2 SYGVKD. There are 15 residues in the CDR3. This CDR3 reads CAISESTVDNSPLHF. The CDR3 DNA is TGTGCCATCAGTGAGTCAACGGTGGATAATTCACCCCTCCACTTT.

The chain recombines TRBV7-2 with TRBJ1-2; 9 positions agree with TRBD1. The CDR3 sequence is 14 residues long. V lost 3 bases and J lost 4; bases outside the gene matches: 3. Germline lookup yields CDR1 SGHTA and CDR2 FQGNSA. CDR3 loop: CASSLNRGLYGYTF. The CDR3 coding sequence is TGTGCCAGCAGCTTGAACAGGGGGCTCTATGGCTACACCTTC.

The chain couples TRBV7-8 to TRBJ2-5; TRBD2 aligns across 14 bases. V lost 4 bases to trimming and J lost 3 bases; unmatched junction nucleotides: 4. The CDR3 runs to 16 residues. CDR1 and CDR2 (germline): SGHVS, FQNEAQ. This chain's CDR3 is CASSSRGLAGEETQYF. The CDR3 bases are TGTGCCAGCAGCTCTAGGGGACTAGCGGGAGAAGAGACCCAGTACTTC.

The rearrangement uses TRBV11-3 and TRBJ2-3, with TRBD2 matching over 10 bases. Germline trimming cut 0 bases from V and 5 bases from J; bases unmatched to any gene: 8. The CDR3 has 17 amino acids. CDR1 SGHNT and CDR2 YENEEA come from the germline V gene. In DNA, the CDR3 is TGTGCCAGCAGCTTAGAAGGCACTAGCGGGGAGGTAGATACGCAGTATTTT. Translating it yields CASSLEGTSGEVDTQYF.

The rearrangement links TRBV2 to TRBJ2-7, with D perhaps TRBD1 (5 bases). From germline, CDR1 is SNHLY and CDR2 FYNNEI. The CDR3 totals 14 residues. Trimming removed 6 bases from V and 2 bases from J, with 14 bases in between. CDR3 in amino acids: CASRGSGWTYEQYF. The CDR3 DNA reads as TGTGCCAGCAGGGGGTCAGGGTGGACCTACGAGCAGTACTTC.

The rearrangement uses TRBV7-2 and TRBJ1-1; weak D call: TRBD1 (6 bases). The CDR3 extends over 13 amino acids. The germline CDR1 and CDR2 sequences are SGHTA and FQGNSA. Between the trimmed V and J ends, which lost 3 bases and 8 bases, there was a span of 13 bases. CDR3 sequence reads: CASSLSTGTEAFF. CDR3 DNA: TGTGCCAGCAGCTTGTCTACAGGGACCGAAGCTTTCTTT.

J is TRBJ2-1 and V is TRBV7-9; 15 positions match TRBD2. The CDR3 sequence is 17 residues long. Germline V CDR1 and CDR2: SEHNR, FQNEAQ (reference sequence). After removal of 5 bases from V and 6 bases from J, the junction contained 8 bases not matched to a gene. The CDR3 region is CASSKPGLAGGGNEQFF. CDR3 coding DNA: TGTGCCAGCAGCAAACCGGGACTAGCGGGGGGAGGCAATGAGCAGTTCTTC.

CDR3 DNA: TGCGCCAGCAGCCAGACTGGACTCGGCACAGATACGCAGTATTTT. This encodes CASSQTGLGTDTQYF. The chain has TRBV4-3 and TRBJ2-3, with D possibly TRBD2 on 5 matching bases. Germline lookup yields CDR1 LGHNA and CDR2 YSLEER. Trimming removed 3 bases from V and 1 base from J, with 11 bases in between. This CDR3 comprises 15 residues.

The V gene is TRBV13, the J gene TRBJ2-7; D is unresolved. V lost 5 bases, J lost 4 bases, and 3 bases lay in between. Germline V gene data show CDR1 as PRHDT and CDR2 as FYEKMQ (reference sequence). CDR3 size: 10 residues. The CDR3 nucleotides read TGTGCCAGCAGCCTGTACGAGCAGTACTTC. Translating it yields CASSLYEQYF.

The chain has TRBV6-6 and TRBJ2-4; 7 bases are shared with TRBD1. The CDR3 is 16 residues long. The V gene end was trimmed by 6 bases and the J gene end by 0 bases; junction bases not matched to a gene: 8. The germline V gene has CDR1 MNHNY and CDR2 SVGAGI (reference sequence). Written as DNA, the CDR3 is TGTGCCAGCAGGCACCTACAGGGGCTAGCCAAAAACATTCAGTACTTC. Amino acids: CASRHLQGLAKNIQYF.

The V gene is TRBV7-2, the J gene TRBJ1-5; 9 bases align to TRBD1. This CDR3 is built from 15 residues. V dropped 4 bases and J dropped 5; count of bases not matched to a gene: 6. CDR1 SGHTA and CDR2 FQGNSA come from the germline V gene. The CDR3 nucleotides are TGTGCCAGCAGCTCTGGACAGGGGTTTTATCAGCCCCAGCATTTT. Amino acid sequence: CASSSGQGFYQPQHF.

The genes are TRBV19 and TRBJ1-2; the match to TRBD1 covers 11 bases. The germline CDR1 and CDR2 sequences are LNHDA and SQIVND (reference sequence). CDR3 length: 13 residues. Trimming at V came to 7 bases and at J to 8 bases, leaving 6 bases not matched to a gene. DNA for the CDR3: TGTGCCAGTACTGGACAGGGGGCGCACGGCTACACCTTC. Amino acids: CASTGQGAHGYTF.

This rearrangement joins TRBV19 to TRBJ2-5, with 11 positions matching TRBD2. There are 16 residues in the CDR3. The germline V gene has CDR1 LNHDA and CDR2 SQIVND (reference sequence). The J segment lost 5 bases and the V segment lost 4 bases, leaving 9 bases of the junction unmatched. The CDR3 DNA is TGTGCCAGTAGTAAACTTAGCGGGGGGGACCGGGAGACCCAGTACTTC. It is translated as CASSKLSGGDRETQYF. Full variable domain (rest looked up from reference TRBV19 and TRBJ2-5): DGGITQSPKYLFRKEGQNVTLSCEQNLNHDAMYWYRQDPGQGLRLIYYSQIVNDFQKGDIAEGYSVSREKKESFPLTVTSAQKNPTAFYLCASSKLSGGDRETQYFGPGTRLLVL.

This sequence joins TRBV7-2 and TRBJ1-1, with a possible D match to TRBD1 (5 bases). The V gene lost 1 base and the J gene lost 0 bases, with 18 bases spanning the gap. This CDR3 region has 18 residues. Per germline, CDR1 SGHTA and CDR2 FQGNSA. The DNA of the CDR3 is TGTGCCAGCAGCTTAGACGTGGGGACTATGAGAATGAACACTGAAGCTTTCTTT. It translates to CASSLDVGTMRMNTEAFF.

The chain uses TRBV14 and TRBJ1-4; 9 positions match TRBD1. The junction had 19 bases not matched to a gene; V was cut back by 1 base and J by 10 bases. CDR1 and CDR2 (germline): SGHDN, FVKESK. The CDR3 is 19 residues long. The CDR3 nucleotides read TGTGCCAGCAGCCAAGTTCCCACCGGGACAGGGTCCCGCGGGGGAAAACTGTTTTTT. Translated: CASSQVPTGTGSRGGKLFF.